This TCR beta chain was sequenced in a study of tumor-infiltrating lymphocytes in primary liver carcinoma. Study-level background: Participating patients were men and women between 30 and 69 years old. Study conclusions and caveats: The study found tumor-adjacent and tumor-blood pairs overlapped less than tumor region pairs. Tumor samples exhibited a significantly greater top-250-clone fraction than blood samples (p = 0.039).

Total RNA amounting to roughly 450 ng was the source from which TCR beta cDNA was made with a constant-region primer. Amplification in three nested multiplex PCR rounds with slightly modified ARM-PCR gave rise to TCR beta libraries. TCRdb passed the multiplex PCR reads through MiXCR, listing each CDR3 protein once. The sample consists of nearly 200,000 distinct CDR3 sequences, less than 75% of them appearing once. RNA was extracted from whole blood without cell sorting, alongside germline DNA. Donors were untreated and chronically infected with HBV. Details on this clonotype: Its antigen remains unknown. An end of the junction differs from the germline gene, which may be a read error.

Sequenced material: peripheral blood. The clonotype originates from an older woman with primary liver carcinoma and hepatitis B virus infection.

The CDR3, as DNA: TGCAGTGTTAGACTAGCGGGGATGTACAATGAGGAGTTCTTC. Its protein is CSVRLAGMYNEEFF. The rearrangement joins TRBV29-1 to TRBJ2-1; 11 nucleotides align to TRBD2. CDR3 length: 14 amino acids. CDR1 and CDR2 (germline): SQVTM, ANQGSEA.